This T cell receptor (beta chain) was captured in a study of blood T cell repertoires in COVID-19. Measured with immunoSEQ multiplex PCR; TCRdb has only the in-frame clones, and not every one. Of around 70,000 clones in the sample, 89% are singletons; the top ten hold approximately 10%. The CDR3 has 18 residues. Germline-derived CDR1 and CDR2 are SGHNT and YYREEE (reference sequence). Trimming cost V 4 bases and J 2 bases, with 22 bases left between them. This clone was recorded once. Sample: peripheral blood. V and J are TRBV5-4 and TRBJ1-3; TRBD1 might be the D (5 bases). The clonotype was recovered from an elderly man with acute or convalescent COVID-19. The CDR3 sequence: CASSRLRGSGRTGNTIYF. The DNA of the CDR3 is TGTGCCAGCAGCCGCCTCCGGGGGTCGGGCAGAACTGGAAACACCATATATTTT.